The rows below give T cell receptor beta chains drawn from one sample of a study of control samples from healthy donors and cancer patients. Using immunoSEQ multiplex PCR, the repertoire was profiled, and TCRdb retains in-frame clones only, with some absent. In the table there are about 160,000 clones, roughly 93% of which are singletons. The sequenced sample consisted of blood. Receptor source: a man between 18 and 29 years old in good health. CDR3s include the opening cysteine and the closing phenylalanine or tryptophan. The order of the fields is CDR3 length, V gene, clone size, J gene, CDR3 protein. Some rows have no size entry. The others give once, few or many, or a class for an expanded clone.

cdr3_length: 13
v_call: TRBV6-5
clone_size: NA
j_call: TRBJ1-2
cdr3_aa: CATYGGGTLGYTF

cdr3_length: 16
v_call: TRBV4-2
clone_size: NA
j_call: TRBJ2-3
cdr3_aa: CASSLHSGLSTDTQYF

cdr3_length: 11
v_call: TRBV6-1
clone_size: NA
j_call: TRBJ1-1
cdr3_aa: CASSDRGEAFF

cdr3_length: 13
v_call: TRBV2
clone_size: once
j_call: TRBJ2-5
cdr3_aa: CASSVWQQETQYF

cdr3_length: 15
v_call: TRBV10-3
clone_size: NA
j_call: TRBJ2-1
cdr3_aa: CAISETTGGRNEQFF

cdr3_length: 11
v_call: TRBV20-1
clone_size: NA
j_call: TRBJ2-3
cdr3_aa: CSALNADTQYF

cdr3_length: 13
v_call: TRBV30
clone_size: NA
j_call: TRBJ1-1
cdr3_aa: CAWRAQGFTEAFF

cdr3_length: 15
v_call: TRBV7-2
clone_size: NA
j_call: TRBJ2-3
cdr3_aa: CASSFTGTSTDTQYF

cdr3_length: 14
v_call: TRBV5-4
clone_size: NA
j_call: TRBJ2-7
cdr3_aa: CASSRGRRSYEQYF

cdr3_length: 16
v_call: TRBV28
clone_size: NA
j_call: TRBJ1-2
cdr3_aa: CASSSPTGRARSGYTF

cdr3_length: 21
v_call: TRBV4-3
clone_size: NA
j_call: TRBJ2-5
cdr3_aa: CASSQDWGGGAAITGQETQYF

cdr3_length: 14
v_call: TRBV11-2
clone_size: NA
j_call: TRBJ1-2
cdr3_aa: CASRPPGQNYGYTF

cdr3_length: 15
v_call: TRBV7-2
clone_size: NA
j_call: TRBJ1-1
cdr3_aa: CASSTRQGSNTEAFF

cdr3_length: 17
v_call: TRBV28
clone_size: NA
j_call: TRBJ2-3
cdr3_aa: CASSWTSLGGFTDTQYF

cdr3_length: 15
v_call: TRBV7-9
clone_size: NA
j_call: TRBJ1-1
cdr3_aa: CASSTRTGGYTEAFF